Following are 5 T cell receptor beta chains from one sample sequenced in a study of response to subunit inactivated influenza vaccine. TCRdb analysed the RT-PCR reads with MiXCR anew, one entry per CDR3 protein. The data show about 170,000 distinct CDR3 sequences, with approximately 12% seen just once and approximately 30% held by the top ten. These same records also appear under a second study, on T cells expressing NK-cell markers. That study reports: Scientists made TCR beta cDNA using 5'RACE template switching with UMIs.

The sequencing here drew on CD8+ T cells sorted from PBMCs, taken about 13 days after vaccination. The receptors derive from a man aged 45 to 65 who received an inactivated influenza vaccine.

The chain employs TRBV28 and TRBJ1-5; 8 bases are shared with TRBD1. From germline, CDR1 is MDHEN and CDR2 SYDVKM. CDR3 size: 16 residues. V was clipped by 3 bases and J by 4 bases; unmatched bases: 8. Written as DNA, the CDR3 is TGTGCCAGCAGTTTGACGGGGACAGGTAGGAATCAGCCCCAGCATTTT. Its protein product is CASSLTGTGRNQPQHF.

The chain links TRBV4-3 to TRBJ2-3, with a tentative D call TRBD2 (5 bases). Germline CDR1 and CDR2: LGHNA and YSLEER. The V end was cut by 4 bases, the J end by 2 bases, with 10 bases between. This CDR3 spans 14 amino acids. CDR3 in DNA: TGCGCCAGCAGCCCAGAGGGATACACAGATACGCAGTATTTT. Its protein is CASSPEGYTDTQYF.

Here the CDR3 reads CASSLASGVTDTQYF. The CDR3 nucleotides are TGTGCCAGCAGCTTAGCGTCGGGGGTAACAGATACGCAGTATTTT. V gene TRBV7-9 combines with J gene TRBJ2-3; tentatively, D is TRBD2 (6 bases). The V end lost 0 bases, the J end lost 3 bases, and 10 bases lay between the germline ends. This CDR3 spans 15 amino acids. The germline CDR1 and CDR2 sequences are SEHNR and FQNEAQ (reference sequence).

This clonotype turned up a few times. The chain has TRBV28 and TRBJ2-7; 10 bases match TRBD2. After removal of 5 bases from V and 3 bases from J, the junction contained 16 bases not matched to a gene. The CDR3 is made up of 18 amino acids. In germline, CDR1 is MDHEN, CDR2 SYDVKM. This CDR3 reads CASSMGLANPPGFYEQYF. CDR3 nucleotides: TGTGCCAGCAGTATGGGACTAGCGAACCCGCCAGGATTCTACGAGCAGTACTTC.

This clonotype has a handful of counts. CDR3 in amino acids: CASSPRTGTTSYEQYF. The CDR3 DNA reads as TGTGCCAGCAGCCCCAGGACAGGGACCACCTCCTACGAGCAGTACTTC. The chain couples TRBV14 to TRBJ2-7; 8 nucleotides agree with TRBD1. The CDR3 is made up of 16 amino acids. Germline V lookup: CDR1 SGHDN, CDR2 FVKESK. V lost 4 bases and J lost 0; bases outside the gene matches: 8.